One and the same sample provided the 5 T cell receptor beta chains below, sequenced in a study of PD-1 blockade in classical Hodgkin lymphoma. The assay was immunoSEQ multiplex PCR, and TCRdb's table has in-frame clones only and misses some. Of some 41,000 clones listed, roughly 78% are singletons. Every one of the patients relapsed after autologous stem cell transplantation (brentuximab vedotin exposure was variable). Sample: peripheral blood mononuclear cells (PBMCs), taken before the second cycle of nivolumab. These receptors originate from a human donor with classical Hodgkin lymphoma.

The CDR3 DNA reads TGTGCCAGCTCACCAGGGAGGGACAATGAGCAGTTCTTC. As protein: CASSPGRDNEQFF. The rearrangement links TRBV18 to TRBJ2-1; 7 bases map to TRBD2. This CDR3 has 13 amino acids. Germline V gene lookup returns CDR1 KGHSH and CDR2 LQKENI. Germline trimming cut 2 bases from V and 5 bases from J; bases unmatched to any gene: 0.

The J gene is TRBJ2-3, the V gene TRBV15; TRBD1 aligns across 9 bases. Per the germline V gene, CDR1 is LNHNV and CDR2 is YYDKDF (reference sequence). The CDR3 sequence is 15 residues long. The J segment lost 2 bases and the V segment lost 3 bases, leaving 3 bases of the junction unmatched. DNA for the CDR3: TGTGCCACCAGCAGGCACAGGGGGCTCACAGATACGCAGTATTTT. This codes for CATSRHRGLTDTQYF. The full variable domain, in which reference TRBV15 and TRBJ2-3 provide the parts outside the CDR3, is DAMVIQNPRYQVTQFGKPVTLSCSQTLNHNVMYWYQQKSSQAPKLLFHYYDKDFNNEADTPDNFQSRRPNTSFCFLDIRSPGLGDTAMYLCATSRHRGLTDTQYFGPGTRLTVL.

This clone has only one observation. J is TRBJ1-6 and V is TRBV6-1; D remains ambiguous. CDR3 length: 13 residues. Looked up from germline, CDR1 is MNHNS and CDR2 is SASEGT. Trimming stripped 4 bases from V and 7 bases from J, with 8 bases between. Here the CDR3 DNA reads TGTGCCAGCAGTGCGACACTCAATTCACCCCTCCACTTT. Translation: CASSATLNSPLHF.

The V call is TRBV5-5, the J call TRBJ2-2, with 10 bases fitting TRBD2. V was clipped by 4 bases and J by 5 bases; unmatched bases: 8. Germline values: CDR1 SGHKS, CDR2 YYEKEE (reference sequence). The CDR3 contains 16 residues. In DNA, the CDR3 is TGTGCCAGCAGCCCACCTAGCGGGAGAAGTACCGGGGAGCTGTTTTTT. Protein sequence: CASSPPSGRSTGELFF.

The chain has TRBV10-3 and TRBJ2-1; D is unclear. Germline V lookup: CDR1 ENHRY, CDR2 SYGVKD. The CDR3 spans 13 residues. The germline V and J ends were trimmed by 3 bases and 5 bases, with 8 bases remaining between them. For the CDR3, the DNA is TGTGCCATCAGTGACTCAACAAACAATGAGCAGTTCTTC. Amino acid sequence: CAISDSTNNEQFF.